This TCR beta chain was retrieved from a study of blood T cell repertoires in COVID-19. The overall study: Samples came from the United States, Italy and Spain, spanning acute and convalescent COVID-19. Sources were T cells, B-cell-depleted T cells, or PBMCs; the material itself was cDNA or gDNA.

CDR3 length equals 20 residues. Trimming took 6 bases from V and 3 from J; bases not matched to a gene: 17. Germline CDR1 MNHNY, CDR2 SVGAGI (reference sequence). In the study's own analysis: By means of reference gene primer amplification, nucleated cell counts were estimated. This table comes from immunoSEQ multiplex PCR, and its TCRdb copy is limited to in-frame clones, with some not included. D and trimming were read from the DNA, whereas the V and J calls and clone size are those reported in that table. This sample has 98,000 or so clones; approximately 83% occur once, and the top ten carry approximately 4.1%.

The source is a woman aged 70 to 79 with acute or convalescent COVID-19. Sequenced input: peripheral blood. This rearrangement joins TRBV6-6 to TRBJ2-1; TRBD2 matches at 13 bases. The CDR3 DNA follows: TGTGCCAGCAGCCCGCACCATACTAGCGGGGGGGCCCCATTCTACAATGAGCAGTTCTTC. Translating it yields CASSPHHTSGGAPFYNEQFF.